This T cell receptor beta chain was sequenced in a study of T cell responses to AZD1222 COVID-19 vaccine. General study points: White British people made up most donors, females outnumbered males, and clonal diversity was possibly underestimated. None of the repertoires were sampled until the peak T cell response had passed. Reportedly, nearly half of unique spike TCRs recognized epitopes outside B.1.351/B.1.1.7 mutations. The span of vaccine-associated CD4 TCRs extended across spike, with dominance at 160-218 and 743-854.

Clones were sequenced by immunoSEQ multiplex PCR, and TCRdb holds only the in-frame ones, with some missing. The repertoire has around 87,000 clones, roughly 93% of them found once; the top ten carry about a fifth. This CDR3 comprises 13 residues. Germline V gene lookup returns CDR1 SGDLS and CDR2 YYNGEE. V dropped 4 bases and J dropped 15; count of bases not matched to a gene: 11. About this clone itself: Antigen unknown.

This rearrangement joins TRBV9 to TRBJ2-3; 10 bases are shared with TRBD2. The source is an adult in good health. Sequenced material: peripheral blood, taken on day 0 of AZD1222 vaccination. CDR3 in DNA: TGTGCCAGCAGCCCGGAAGCGGGGGGGCAGTTATATTTT. Amino acids: CASSPEAGGQLYF.